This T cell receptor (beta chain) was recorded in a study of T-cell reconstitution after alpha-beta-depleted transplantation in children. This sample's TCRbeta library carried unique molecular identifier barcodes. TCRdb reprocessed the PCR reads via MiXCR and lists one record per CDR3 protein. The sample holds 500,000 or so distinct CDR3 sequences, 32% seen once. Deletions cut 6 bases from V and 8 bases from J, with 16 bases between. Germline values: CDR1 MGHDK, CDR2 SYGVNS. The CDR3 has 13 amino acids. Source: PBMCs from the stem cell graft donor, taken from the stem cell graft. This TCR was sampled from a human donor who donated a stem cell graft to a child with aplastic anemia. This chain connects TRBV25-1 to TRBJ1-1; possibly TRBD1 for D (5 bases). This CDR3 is CASSAHSGLEAFF. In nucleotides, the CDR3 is TGTGCCAGCAGCGCCCACTCAGGGTTAGAAGCTTTCTTT.